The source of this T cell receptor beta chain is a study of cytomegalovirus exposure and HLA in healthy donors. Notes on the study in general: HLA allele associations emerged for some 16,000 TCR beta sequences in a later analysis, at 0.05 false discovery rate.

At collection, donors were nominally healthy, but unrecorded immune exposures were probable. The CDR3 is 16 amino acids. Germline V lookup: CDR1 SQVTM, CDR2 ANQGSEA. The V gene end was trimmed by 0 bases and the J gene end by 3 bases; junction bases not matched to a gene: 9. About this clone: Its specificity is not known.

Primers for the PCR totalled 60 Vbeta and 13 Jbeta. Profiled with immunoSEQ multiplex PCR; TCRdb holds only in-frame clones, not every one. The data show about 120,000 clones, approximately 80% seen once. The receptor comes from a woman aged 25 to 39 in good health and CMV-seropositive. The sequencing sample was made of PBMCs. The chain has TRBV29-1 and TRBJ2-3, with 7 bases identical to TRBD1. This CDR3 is CSVEEYAQQGTDTQYF. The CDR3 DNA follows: TGCAGCGTTGAAGAATATGCCCAACAGGGGACAGATACGCAGTATTTT.